A selection of T cell receptor beta chains follows, all from one sample in a study of blood T cell repertoires in COVID-19. Generated by immunoSEQ multiplex PCR, the TCRdb table keeps only in-frame clones and is missing some. Seen here are about 320,000 clones, roughly 90% observed once, and the top ten hold more than 8.5%. Sequencing was carried out using PBMCs or T cells enriched from blood (not recorded which). The source is a woman younger than 30 who had recovered from COVID-19. CDR3s include the opening cysteine and the closing phenylalanine or tryptophan. The D gene is left open where the match is weak. Clone size is given for some rows only: seen once, a few or many times, or a class if the clone is expanded.

d_call: NA; clone_size: NA; j_call: TRBJ2-1; v_call: TRBV7-3; cdr3_aa: CASSLDGTRYNEQFF; cdr3_nt: TGTGCCAGCAGCTTAGACGGGACTCGCTACAATGAGCAGTTCTTC
d_call: NA; clone_size: NA; j_call: TRBJ2-7; v_call: TRBV9; cdr3_aa: CASSSSGEQYF; cdr3_nt: TGTGCCAGCAGCTCAAGCGGCGAGCAGTACTTC
d_call: NA; clone_size: once; j_call: TRBJ2-2; v_call: TRBV4-2; cdr3_aa: CASSQDITRVSGELFF; cdr3_nt: TGTGCCAGCAGCCAAGATATTACCAGGGTTTCCGGGGAGCTGTTTTTT
d_call: TRBD1; clone_size: many; j_call: TRBJ1-1; v_call: TRBV6-2/TRBV6-3; cdr3_aa: CASSYSPDRGSEAFF; cdr3_nt: TGTGCCAGCAGTTATTCCCCGGACAGGGGATCTGAAGCTTTCTTT
d_call: TRBD1; clone_size: NA; j_call: TRBJ2-7; v_call: TRBV19; cdr3_aa: CASRSGQEYEQYF; cdr3_nt: TGTGCCAGCAGATCGGGACAGGAGTACGAGCAGTACTTC
d_call: TRBD2; clone_size: NA; j_call: TRBJ2-1; v_call: TRBV4-2; cdr3_aa: CASSPTSGTPIEQFF; cdr3_nt: TGTGCCAGCAGCCCAACTAGCGGGACTCCTATAGAGCAGTTCTTC
d_call: TRBD2; clone_size: NA; j_call: TRBJ2-1; v_call: TRBV5-1; cdr3_aa: CASSRSGGRAGAEQFF; cdr3_nt: TGCGCCAGCAGCCGTAGCGGGGGGAGGGCTGGGGCTGAGCAGTTCTTC
d_call: NA; clone_size: NA; j_call: TRBJ2-1; v_call: TRBV7-2; cdr3_aa: CASSFNSLGNEQFF; cdr3_nt: TGTGCCAGCAGCTTCAACTCACTAGGCAATGAGCAGTTCTTC
d_call: NA; clone_size: NA; j_call: TRBJ1-2; v_call: TRBV6-2/TRBV6-3; cdr3_aa: CASSTPREDGYTF; cdr3_nt: TGTGCCAGCAGTACCCCTCGGGAGGATGGCTACACCTTC
d_call: NA; clone_size: NA; j_call: TRBJ1-2; v_call: TRBV30; cdr3_aa: CAWSPGVYGYTF; cdr3_nt: TGTGCCTGGAGTCCGGGGGTCTATGGCTACACCTTC
d_call: NA; clone_size: NA; j_call: TRBJ2-1; v_call: TRBV27; cdr3_aa: CASGQEGYNEQFF; cdr3_nt: TGTGCCAGCGGACAGGAGGGGTACAATGAGCAGTTCTTC
d_call: NA; clone_size: once; j_call: TRBJ1-6; v_call: TRBV6-5; cdr3_aa: CASTRGGSPLHF; cdr3_nt: TGTGCCAGCACTCGGGGGGGTTCACCCCTCCACTTT
d_call: NA; clone_size: NA; j_call: TRBJ2-7; v_call: TRBV7-2; cdr3_aa: CASSLEGRSSYEQYF; cdr3_nt: TGTGCCAGCAGCTTAGAGGGGCGGAGCTCCTACGAGCAGTACTTC
d_call: TRBD1; clone_size: NA; j_call: TRBJ2-7; v_call: TRBV6-1; cdr3_aa: CASREAGTGHEQYF; cdr3_nt: TGTGCCAGCAGAGAAGCCGGGACAGGGCACGAGCAGTACTTC
d_call: TRBD1; clone_size: once; j_call: TRBJ2-2; v_call: TRBV4-1; cdr3_aa: CASSLWDSGTGELFF; cdr3_nt: TGCGCCAGCAGCCTCTGGGACAGTGGGACCGGGGAGCTGTTTTTT
d_call: NA; clone_size: NA; j_call: TRBJ1-4; v_call: TRBV6-1; cdr3_aa: CASSPSGGGNEKLFF; cdr3_nt: TGTGCCAGCAGTCCTTCTGGGGGGGGTAATGAAAAACTGTTTTTT
d_call: NA; clone_size: NA; j_call: TRBJ2-5; v_call: TRBV18; cdr3_aa: CASSPGGRIETQYF; cdr3_nt: TGTGCCAGCTCACCAGGGGGCCGGATAGAGACCCAGTACTTC
d_call: NA; clone_size: NA; j_call: TRBJ1-2; v_call: TRBV12-3/TRBV12-4; cdr3_aa: CASSRGGGDGYTF; cdr3_nt: TGTGCCAGCAGCCGAGGGGGGGGCGACGGCTACACCTTC
d_call: TRBD1; clone_size: NA; j_call: TRBJ1-5; v_call: TRBV4-1; cdr3_aa: CASSQEFGTGNQPQHF; cdr3_nt: TGCGCCAGCAGCCAAGAGTTCGGGACAGGCAATCAGCCCCAGCATTTT
d_call: NA; clone_size: NA; j_call: TRBJ2-7; v_call: TRBV7-6; cdr3_aa: CASSHPEGEQYF; cdr3_nt: TGTGCCAGCAGCCACCCGGAGGGCGAGCAGTACTTC
d_call: TRBD1; clone_size: NA; j_call: TRBJ2-2; v_call: TRBV28; cdr3_aa: CASSIRTGVPTGELFF; cdr3_nt: TGTGCCAGCAGTATCCGGACAGGGGTTCCAACCGGGGAGCTGTTTTTT
d_call: TRBD2; clone_size: NA; j_call: TRBJ2-7; v_call: TRBV7-6; cdr3_aa: CASSLGGTGGSEQYF; cdr3_nt: TGTGCCAGCAGCTTAGGAGGGACGGGGGGGTCCGAGCAGTACTTC
d_call: NA; clone_size: NA; j_call: TRBJ1-4; v_call: TRBV19; cdr3_aa: CASELTGASNEKLFF; cdr3_nt: TGTGCCAGTGAACTCACTGGGGCCAGTAATGAAAAACTGTTTTTT
d_call: NA; clone_size: NA; j_call: TRBJ2-1; v_call: TRBV12-3/TRBV12-4; cdr3_aa: CASRRYRDEQFF; cdr3_nt: TGTGCCAGCAGGCGCTACAGGGATGAGCAGTTCTTC
d_call: TRBD1; clone_size: NA; j_call: TRBJ1-6; v_call: TRBV5-5; cdr3_aa: CASSLRGTGGQFSPLHF; cdr3_nt: TGTGCCAGCAGCTTGCGGGGGACAGGGGGCCAATTTTCACCCCTCCACTTT
d_call: TRBD2; clone_size: few; j_call: TRBJ2-7; v_call: TRBV7-9; cdr3_aa: CASSFGGGADEQYF; cdr3_nt: TGTGCCAGCAGCTTTGGCGGGGGGGCCGACGAGCAGTACTTC
d_call: TRBD1; clone_size: NA; j_call: TRBJ2-2; v_call: TRBV5-1; cdr3_aa: CASSPGQGANTGELFF; cdr3_nt: TGCGCCAGCAGCCCGGGACAGGGGGCGAACACCGGGGAGCTGTTTTTT
d_call: NA; clone_size: few; j_call: TRBJ1-3; v_call: TRBV6-5; cdr3_aa: CASTAGSGNTIYF; cdr3_nt: TGTGCCAGCACCGCCGGCTCTGGAAACACCATATATTTT
d_call: NA; clone_size: NA; j_call: TRBJ2-2; v_call: TRBV4-3; cdr3_aa: CASSHKRGASERTGELFF; cdr3_nt: TGCGCCAGCAGCCACAAACGGGGGGCCTCAGAACGCACCGGGGAGCTGTTTTTT
d_call: NA; clone_size: NA; j_call: TRBJ2-7; v_call: TRBV12-3/TRBV12-4; cdr3_aa: CASSRQTYEQYF; cdr3_nt: TGTGCCAGCAGCCGACAGACCTACGAGCAGTACTTC
d_call: TRBD1; clone_size: NA; j_call: TRBJ1-2; v_call: TRBV6-5; cdr3_aa: CASSSGTGTTYGYTF; cdr3_nt: TGTGCCAGCAGCTCCGGGACAGGGACAACCTATGGCTACACCTTC
d_call: TRBD2; clone_size: NA; j_call: TRBJ2-1; v_call: TRBV5-1; cdr3_aa: CASSTGGTSGRYEQFF; cdr3_nt: TGCGCCAGCAGCACCGGAGGGACTAGCGGGAGGTATGAGCAGTTCTTC
d_call: TRBD1; clone_size: NA; j_call: TRBJ2-7; v_call: TRBV11-2; cdr3_aa: CASSWDSYEQYF; cdr3_nt: TGTGCCAGCAGCTGGGACAGCTACGAGCAGTACTTC
d_call: NA; clone_size: NA; j_call: TRBJ1-1; v_call: TRBV12-3/TRBV12-4; cdr3_aa: CASTTSGYTEAFF; cdr3_nt: TGTGCCAGCACCACTTCCGGTTACACTGAAGCTTTCTTT
d_call: NA; clone_size: NA; j_call: TRBJ2-1; v_call: TRBV4-3; cdr3_aa: CASSQDLSYNEQFF; cdr3_nt: TGCGCCAGCAGCCAAGATCTGAGTTACAATGAGCAGTTCTTC
d_call: NA; clone_size: NA; j_call: TRBJ1-2; v_call: TRBV30; cdr3_aa: CAWSQGGNYGYTF; cdr3_nt: TGTGCCTGGAGCCAAGGGGGAAACTATGGCTACACCTTC
d_call: TRBD2; clone_size: NA; j_call: TRBJ2-7; v_call: TRBV27; cdr3_aa: CASSLVAGEVEQYF; cdr3_nt: TGTGCCAGCAGTTTAGTAGCGGGGGAGGTCGAGCAGTACTTC
d_call: NA; clone_size: NA; j_call: TRBJ2-1; v_call: TRBV19; cdr3_aa: CASRGALEEQFF; cdr3_nt: TGTGCCAGTAGAGGGGCTTTGGAGGAGCAGTTCTTC
d_call: TRBD1; clone_size: once; j_call: TRBJ1-6; v_call: TRBV6-6; cdr3_aa: CASSRATGGLKNSPLHF; cdr3_nt: TGTGCCAGCAGTCGCGCTACAGGGGGCTTGAAGAATTCACCCCTCCACTTT
d_call: NA; clone_size: NA; j_call: TRBJ2-5; v_call: TRBV7-2; cdr3_aa: CASTQQGKGETQYF; cdr3_nt: TGTGCCAGCACCCAACAGGGTAAAGGAGAGACCCAGTACTTC
d_call: NA; clone_size: NA; j_call: TRBJ1-1; v_call: TRBV5-1; cdr3_aa: CASSWTTAGANTEAFF; cdr3_nt: TGCGCCAGCAGTTGGACAACGGCAGGGGCGAACACTGAAGCTTTCTTT
d_call: TRBD2; clone_size: NA; j_call: TRBJ2-1; v_call: TRBV4-2; cdr3_aa: CASSPVEGRGTSGALYNEQFF; cdr3_nt: TGTGCCAGCAGCCCGGTGGAGGGCAGGGGGACTAGCGGGGCTCTCTACAATGAGCAGTTCTTC
d_call: NA; clone_size: NA; j_call: TRBJ1-1; v_call: TRBV7-9; cdr3_aa: CASSLKQGGEAFF; cdr3_nt: TGTGCCAGCAGCTTAAAACAGGGAGGGGAAGCTTTCTTT
d_call: TRBD1; clone_size: NA; j_call: TRBJ2-7; v_call: TRBV7-8; cdr3_aa: CASSFRARSGTGIYEQYF; cdr3_nt: TGTGCCAGCAGCTTTCGCGCGCGATCCGGGACAGGAATCTACGAGCAGTACTTC
d_call: NA; clone_size: NA; j_call: TRBJ1-6; v_call: TRBV12-3/TRBV12-4; cdr3_aa: CASSLTVRSLHF; cdr3_nt: TGTGCCAGCAGTTTGACAGTTAGGTCCCTCCACTTT
d_call: TRBD1; clone_size: NA; j_call: TRBJ1-2; v_call: TRBV12-5; cdr3_aa: CASGLAGQGPGGYTF; cdr3_nt: TGTGCTAGTGGTTTGGCCGGACAGGGACCAGGGGGCTACACCTTC
d_call: NA; clone_size: NA; j_call: TRBJ2-2; v_call: TRBV18; cdr3_aa: CASSLGQLTNTGELFF; cdr3_nt: TGTGCCAGCTCACTAGGACAGCTTACGAACACCGGGGAGCTGTTTTTT
d_call: NA; clone_size: NA; j_call: TRBJ1-1; v_call: TRBV19; cdr3_aa: CASSIVGGTEAFF; cdr3_nt: TGTGCCAGTAGTATAGTAGGGGGCACTGAAGCTTTCTTT
d_call: NA; clone_size: NA; j_call: TRBJ1-1; v_call: TRBV19; cdr3_aa: CASHPLRGSDTEAFF; cdr3_nt: TGTGCCAGCCACCCCCTCCGGGGGTCGGACACTGAAGCTTTCTTT
d_call: NA; clone_size: NA; j_call: TRBJ1-2; v_call: TRBV28; cdr3_aa: CASRSEGTYGYTF; cdr3_nt: TGTGCCAGCAGGTCGGAGGGTACCTATGGCTACACCTTC